The 12 T cell receptor beta chains below all came from one sample that was sequenced in a study of cytomegalovirus exposure and HLA in healthy donors. Primers included in the PCR were 60 Vbeta and 13 Jbeta primers. TCRdb's table, derived via immunoSEQ multiplex PCR, lists solely in-frame clones and lacks some. The data hold nearly 200,000 clones, with approximately 78% observed a single time. Sequenced input: PBMCs. All receptors derive from a woman in her forties or fifties in good health and CMV-seropositive.

In this sample, this clone turned up once. This sequence joins TRBV6-4 and TRBJ2-3; 9 nucleotides agree with TRBD2. Trimming removed 5 bases from V and 5 bases from J; junction bases left unmatched: 11. The germline V gene encodes CDR1 MRHNA and CDR2 SNTAGT. This CDR3 spans 16 amino acids. Written as DNA, the CDR3 is TGTGCCAGCAGTCCCCGGCGCGGGGGGGCGATAGATACGCAGTATTTT. The encoded protein is CASSPRRGGAIDTQYF.

The chain has TRBV13 and TRBJ2-2; the D gene is possibly TRBD1 (6 bases). Trimming took 6 bases from V and 0 from J, leaving 14 bases between them. The CDR3 sequence is 16 residues long. Per germline, CDR1 PRHDT and CDR2 FYEKMQ (reference sequence). The CDR3 is CASRTPGGSNTGELFF. CDR3 coding DNA: TGTGCCAGCAGAACACCTGGGGGCTCGAACACCGGGGAGCTGTTTTTT.

In DNA, the CDR3 is TGTGCCAGTAAGAAAGGAACAGGGAGTGGCTACACCTTC. Its protein product is CASKKGTGSGYTF. The chain employs TRBV19 and TRBJ1-2; TRBD1 might be the D (6 bases). This CDR3 contains 13 residues. The germline CDR1 and CDR2 sequences are LNHDA and SQIVND (reference sequence). V lost 7 bases, J lost 7 bases, and 16 bases lay in between.

This clone was counted between two and nine times. The chain links TRBV28 to TRBJ1-6; a weak D match, TRBD1 (5 bases). The CDR3 has 15 amino acids. V lost 2 bases, J lost 8 bases, and 13 bases lay in between. Germline-derived CDR1 and CDR2 are MDHEN and SYDVKM. The CDR3 DNA reads TGTGCCAGCAGTTTAAGCAGTCGGGGGGATTCACCCCTCCACTTT. Its protein is CASSLSSRGDSPLHF.

With regard to this clone: This same CDR3 is encoded by further DNA sequences in the sample. The rearrangement links TRBV28 to TRBJ2-7; TRBD1 aligns across 7 bases. V lost 6 bases and J lost 4; bases outside the gene matches: 3. The CDR3 totals 12 residues. CDR1 and CDR2 from the germline V gene are MDHEN and SYDVKM. The CDR3 loop is CASSPQGYEQYF. DNA of the CDR3: TGTGCCAGCAGCCCACAGGGGTACGAGCAGTACTTC.

This sequence joins TRBV9 and TRBJ2-3; possible D gene TRBD2, 5 bases. Trimming took 0 bases from V and 0 from J, leaving 11 bases between them. CDR1 is SGDLS, CDR2 YYNGEE, per germline. This CDR3 contains 16 residues. CDR3 nucleotides: TGTGCCAGCAGCGTAGAAGCCGGCGGGAGCACAGATACGCAGTATTTT. Its translation: CASSVEAGGSTDTQYF.

This rearrangement joins TRBV28 to TRBJ2-1, with 14 positions matching TRBD2. The CDR3 extends over 13 amino acids. From germline, CDR1 is MDHEN and CDR2 SYDVKM. V gave up 7 bases and J gave up 14 bases; unmatched junction bases: 7. CDR3 in DNA: TGTGCCAGCACTGAGACTAGCGGGAGGGAGAAGTTCTTC. Its translation is CASTETSGREKFF.

V is TRBV2 and J is TRBJ2-3; D not certain. The CDR3 spans 12 residues. Germline V gene lookup returns CDR1 SNHLY and CDR2 FYNNEI. V lost 3 bases to trimming and J lost 6 bases, with 7 bases between them. In DNA, the CDR3 is TGTGCCAGCAGTGATAATCGGGATACGCAGTATTTT. Its protein is CASSDNRDTQYF.

The chain employs TRBV12-5 and TRBJ1-5; D gene uncertain. Trimming took 5 bases from V and 2 from J, leaving 10 bases between them. Per germline, CDR1 LGHNT and CDR2 FRNRAP. The CDR3 length is 14 residues. This chain's CDR3 is CASGPREGNQPQHF. In DNA form, the CDR3 reads TGTGCTAGTGGTCCCCGGGAGGGCAATCAGCCCCAGCATTTT.

The rearrangement uses TRBV6-5 and TRBJ1-1, with D perhaps matching TRBD1 (6 bases). The CDR3 is made up of 13 amino acids. Germline values: CDR1 MNHEY, CDR2 SVGAGI. V lost 6 bases and J lost 2, with 10 bases in between. DNA for the CDR3: TGTGCCAGCAGATCACAGGGAAACACTGAAGCTTTCTTT. Residues: CASRSQGNTEAFF.

The V call is TRBV2, the J call TRBJ2-3, with 9 positions matching TRBD1. This CDR3 is 14 amino acids long. Trimming at V came to 7 bases and at J to 4 bases, leaving 6 bases not matched to a gene. Germline assignment: CDR1 SNHLY and CDR2 FYNNEI. The CDR3 region has the DNA TGTGCCAGCAAGAGGACAGGGGTCCCAGATACGCAGTATTTT. It codes for CASKRTGVPDTQYF.

The chain carries TRBV2 and TRBJ1-5, with D possibly matching TRBD1 (6 bases). V lost 6 bases and J 0 bases, leaving 12 bases between the germline ends. The V gene's germline CDR1 is SNHLY and CDR2 FYNNEI. The CDR3 loop spans 15 amino acids. This CDR3 is CASSKQGSSNQPQHF. CDR3 DNA: TGTGCCAGCAGCAAACAGGGAAGTAGCAATCAGCCCCAGCATTTT. Combining the CDR3 with reference TRBV2 and TRBJ1-5 gives the whole variable domain EPEVTQTPSHQVTQMGQEVILRCVPISNHLYFYWYRQILGQKVEFLVSFYNNEISEKSEIFDDQFSVERPDGSNFTLKIRSTKLEDSAMYFCASSKQGSSNQPQHFGDGTRLSIL.